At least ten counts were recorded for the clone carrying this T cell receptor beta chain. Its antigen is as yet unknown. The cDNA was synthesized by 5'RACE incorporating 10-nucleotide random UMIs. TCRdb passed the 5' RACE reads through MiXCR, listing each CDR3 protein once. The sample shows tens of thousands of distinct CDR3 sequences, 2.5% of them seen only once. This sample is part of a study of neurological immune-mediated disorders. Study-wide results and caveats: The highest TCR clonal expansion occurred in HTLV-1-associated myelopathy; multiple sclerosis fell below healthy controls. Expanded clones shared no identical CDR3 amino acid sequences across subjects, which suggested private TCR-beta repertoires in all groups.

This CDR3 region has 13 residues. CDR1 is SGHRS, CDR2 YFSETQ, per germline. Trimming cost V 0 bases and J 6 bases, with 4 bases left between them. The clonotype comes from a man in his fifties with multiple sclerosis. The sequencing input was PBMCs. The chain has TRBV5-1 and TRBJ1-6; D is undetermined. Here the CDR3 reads CASSLGVNSPLHF. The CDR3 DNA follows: TGCGCCAGCAGCTTGGGGGTTAATTCACCCCTCCACTTT.